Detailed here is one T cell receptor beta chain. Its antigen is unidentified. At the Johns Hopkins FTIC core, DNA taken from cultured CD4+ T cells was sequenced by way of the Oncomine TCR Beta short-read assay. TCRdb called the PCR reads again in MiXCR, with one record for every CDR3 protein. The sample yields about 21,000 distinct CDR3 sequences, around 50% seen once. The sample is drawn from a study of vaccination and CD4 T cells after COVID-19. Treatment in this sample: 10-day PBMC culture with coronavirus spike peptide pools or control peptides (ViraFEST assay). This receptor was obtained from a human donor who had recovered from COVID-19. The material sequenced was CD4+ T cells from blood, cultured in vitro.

CDR3 DNA: TGTGCCGTCCGGACAGGGGTTTCCACTGAAGCTTTCTTT. Protein: CAVRTGVSTEAFF. This chain connects TRBV2 to TRBJ1-1, with 9 bases aligning to TRBD1. This CDR3 is built from 13 residues. CDR1 is SNHLY and CDR2 is FYNNEI in the germline V gene. J lost 4 bases, V lost 11 bases, and 8 bases had no gene match.